This TCR beta chain was sequenced in a study of cytomegalovirus exposure and HLA in healthy donors. Only in-frame clones appear in the TCRdb table, and some are missing; sequencing was by immunoSEQ multiplex PCR. The sample shows some 170,000 clones, around nine tenths of them seen only once. Study-level findings and limits: According to a subsequent analysis, TCR clusters from the first cohort were inclined to appear together in the 120 validation repertoires. Despite most TCR sequences being rare, some public TCRs occurred in many donors. Investigators reported fewer than 200 TCR beta chains as tied to cytomegalovirus.

Of note for this clone: Its cognate antigen is unknown.

The donors formed part of the 120-subject validation cohort, distinct from the roughly 730-subject first cohort. The material sequenced was PBMCs. This receptor was identified in a woman aged 25-40 years in good health and CMV-seronegative.

CDR3 bases: TGTGCCAGCAGCTTAGGCCAGGGGCTATCCGGGGAGCTGTTTTTT. Protein product: CASSLGQGLSGELFF. The chain recombines TRBV7-2 with TRBJ2-2; maybe TRBD1 (6 bases). Per germline, CDR1 SGHTA and CDR2 FQGNSA. This CDR3 comprises 15 residues. V dropped 1 base and J dropped 6 bases, with 12 bases sitting between them.